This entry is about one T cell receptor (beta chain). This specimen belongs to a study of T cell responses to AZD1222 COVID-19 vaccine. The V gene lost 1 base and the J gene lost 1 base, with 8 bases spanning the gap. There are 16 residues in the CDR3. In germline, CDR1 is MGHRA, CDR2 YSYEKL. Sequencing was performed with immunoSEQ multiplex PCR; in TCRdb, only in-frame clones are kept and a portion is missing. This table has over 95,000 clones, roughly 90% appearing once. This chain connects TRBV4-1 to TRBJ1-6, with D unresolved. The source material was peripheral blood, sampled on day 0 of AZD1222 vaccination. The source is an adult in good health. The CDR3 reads CASSQVTASYNSPLHF. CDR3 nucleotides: TGCGCCAGCAGCCAAGTAACGGCGTCCTATAATTCACCCCTCCACTTT.